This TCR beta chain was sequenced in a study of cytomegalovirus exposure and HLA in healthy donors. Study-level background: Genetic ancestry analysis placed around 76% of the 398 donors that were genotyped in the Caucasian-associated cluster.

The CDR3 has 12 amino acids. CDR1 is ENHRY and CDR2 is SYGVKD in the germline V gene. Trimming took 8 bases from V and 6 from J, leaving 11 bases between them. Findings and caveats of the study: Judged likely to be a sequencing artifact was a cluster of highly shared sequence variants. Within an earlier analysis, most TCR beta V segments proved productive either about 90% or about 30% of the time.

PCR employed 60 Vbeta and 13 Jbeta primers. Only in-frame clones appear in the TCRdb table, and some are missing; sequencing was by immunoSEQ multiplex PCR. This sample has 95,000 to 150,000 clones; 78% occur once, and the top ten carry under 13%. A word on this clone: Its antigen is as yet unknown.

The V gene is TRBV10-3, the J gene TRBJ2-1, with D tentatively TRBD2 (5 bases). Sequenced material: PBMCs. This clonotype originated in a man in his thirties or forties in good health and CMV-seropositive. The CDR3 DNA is TGTGCCATCGCTCGGGAATTCAATGAGCAGTTCTTC. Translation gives CAIAREFNEQFF.